This T cell receptor beta chain was captured in a study of shared clonotypes between healthy human individuals. Study-level findings and limits: Relative to memory subsets, naive subsets generally showed larger estimated richness. Between a handful of donors, naive CD4 clonotypes were shared at a level of around 5.1%.

The CDR3 spans 13 residues. V was cut by 6 bases and J by 4 bases, with 13 bases left in between. Germline CDR1 is LNHDA and CDR2 is SQIVND (reference sequence). Donors were healthy HIV-negative adults without recent acute infections or vaccinations. An assay was performed, and its level was deep. Some clones are missing from TCRdb's copy, which holds only in-frame ones; the method was immunoSEQ multiplex PCR. The sample lists a few million clones; roughly 95% were seen once. As for this clone: Its matching antigen is unknown.

The sequenced material came from naive CD4+ T cells sorted from blood. The subset here: CD45RA+ positively selected. The receptor comes from a young man in good health. The genes are TRBV19 and TRBJ2-7; perhaps TRBD1 as D (5 bases). Written as DNA, the CDR3 is TGTGCCAGTAGGGCCGACAGATCTTACGAGCAGTACTTC. This sequence encodes CASRADRSYEQYF. Together with reference TRBV19 and TRBJ2-7, the CDR3 gives the full variable domain: DGGITQSPKYLFRKEGQNVTLSCEQNLNHDAMYWYRQDPGQGLRLIYYSQIVNDFQKGDIAEGYSVSREKKESFPLTVTSAQKNPTAFYLCASRADRSYEQYFGPGTRLTVT.